The following is a TCR beta chain sequence with its context. Only in-frame clones appear in the TCRdb table, and some are missing; sequencing was by immunoSEQ multiplex PCR. The data hold hundreds of thousands of clones, with roughly 80% observed a single time. This sample was included in a study of blood T cell repertoires in COVID-19. J gave up 6 bases and V 4 bases, and 7 bases lay outside the gene matches. The CDR3 runs 15 residues. From germline, CDR1 is SGHRS and CDR2 YFSETQ. Material for sequencing was peripheral blood. The receptor comes from a woman aged 45-59 years who had recovered from COVID-19. The chain uses TRBV5-1 and TRBJ2-2, with 9 bases that match TRBD2. The CDR3 spells CASSKIAGVAGELFF. The CDR3 DNA sequence: TGCGCCAGCAGCAAAATAGCGGGAGTTGCCGGGGAGCTGTTTTTT. Together with reference TRBV5-1 and TRBJ2-2, the CDR3 gives the full variable domain: KAGVTQTPRYLIKTRGQQVTLSCSPISGHRSVSWYQQTPGQGLQFLFEYFSETQRNKGNFPGRFSGRQFSNSRSEMNVSTLELGDSALYLCASSKIAGVAGELFFGEGSRLTVL.